The T cell receptor (beta chain) described here comes from a study of PD-1 blockade in classical Hodgkin lymphoma. Study findings and constraints: Newly diagnosed patients were reported to exhibit reduced baseline TCR diversity relative to healthy donors. Repertoire difference causes, possibly disease activity or prior therapy, remain undefined.

Noted time point: newly diagnosed, previously untreated cHL patient sample. Out of thawed PBMCs, magnetic negative selection purified CD4+ T cells. Untreated, newly diagnosed classical Hodgkin lymphoma PBMCs were used for comparison. The CDR3 runs 14 residues. CDR1 SGHRS and CDR2 YFSETQ come from the germline V gene. V dropped 3 bases and J dropped 4 bases, with 12 bases sitting between them. Produced via immunoSEQ multiplex PCR; TCRdb's table is partial and in-frame only. The sample has fewer than 35,000 clones; 88% are singletons. With regard to this clone: Its target is unknown.

The chain is built from TRBV5-1 and TRBJ2-3, with D perhaps TRBD2 (6 bases). This TCR derives from a human donor with classical Hodgkin lymphoma. The specimen sequenced was CD4+ T cells from blood. The CDR3 protein is CASSWGVISDTQYF. CDR3 nucleotide sequence: TGCGCCAGCAGCTGGGGGGTGATATCAGATACGCAGTATTTT.